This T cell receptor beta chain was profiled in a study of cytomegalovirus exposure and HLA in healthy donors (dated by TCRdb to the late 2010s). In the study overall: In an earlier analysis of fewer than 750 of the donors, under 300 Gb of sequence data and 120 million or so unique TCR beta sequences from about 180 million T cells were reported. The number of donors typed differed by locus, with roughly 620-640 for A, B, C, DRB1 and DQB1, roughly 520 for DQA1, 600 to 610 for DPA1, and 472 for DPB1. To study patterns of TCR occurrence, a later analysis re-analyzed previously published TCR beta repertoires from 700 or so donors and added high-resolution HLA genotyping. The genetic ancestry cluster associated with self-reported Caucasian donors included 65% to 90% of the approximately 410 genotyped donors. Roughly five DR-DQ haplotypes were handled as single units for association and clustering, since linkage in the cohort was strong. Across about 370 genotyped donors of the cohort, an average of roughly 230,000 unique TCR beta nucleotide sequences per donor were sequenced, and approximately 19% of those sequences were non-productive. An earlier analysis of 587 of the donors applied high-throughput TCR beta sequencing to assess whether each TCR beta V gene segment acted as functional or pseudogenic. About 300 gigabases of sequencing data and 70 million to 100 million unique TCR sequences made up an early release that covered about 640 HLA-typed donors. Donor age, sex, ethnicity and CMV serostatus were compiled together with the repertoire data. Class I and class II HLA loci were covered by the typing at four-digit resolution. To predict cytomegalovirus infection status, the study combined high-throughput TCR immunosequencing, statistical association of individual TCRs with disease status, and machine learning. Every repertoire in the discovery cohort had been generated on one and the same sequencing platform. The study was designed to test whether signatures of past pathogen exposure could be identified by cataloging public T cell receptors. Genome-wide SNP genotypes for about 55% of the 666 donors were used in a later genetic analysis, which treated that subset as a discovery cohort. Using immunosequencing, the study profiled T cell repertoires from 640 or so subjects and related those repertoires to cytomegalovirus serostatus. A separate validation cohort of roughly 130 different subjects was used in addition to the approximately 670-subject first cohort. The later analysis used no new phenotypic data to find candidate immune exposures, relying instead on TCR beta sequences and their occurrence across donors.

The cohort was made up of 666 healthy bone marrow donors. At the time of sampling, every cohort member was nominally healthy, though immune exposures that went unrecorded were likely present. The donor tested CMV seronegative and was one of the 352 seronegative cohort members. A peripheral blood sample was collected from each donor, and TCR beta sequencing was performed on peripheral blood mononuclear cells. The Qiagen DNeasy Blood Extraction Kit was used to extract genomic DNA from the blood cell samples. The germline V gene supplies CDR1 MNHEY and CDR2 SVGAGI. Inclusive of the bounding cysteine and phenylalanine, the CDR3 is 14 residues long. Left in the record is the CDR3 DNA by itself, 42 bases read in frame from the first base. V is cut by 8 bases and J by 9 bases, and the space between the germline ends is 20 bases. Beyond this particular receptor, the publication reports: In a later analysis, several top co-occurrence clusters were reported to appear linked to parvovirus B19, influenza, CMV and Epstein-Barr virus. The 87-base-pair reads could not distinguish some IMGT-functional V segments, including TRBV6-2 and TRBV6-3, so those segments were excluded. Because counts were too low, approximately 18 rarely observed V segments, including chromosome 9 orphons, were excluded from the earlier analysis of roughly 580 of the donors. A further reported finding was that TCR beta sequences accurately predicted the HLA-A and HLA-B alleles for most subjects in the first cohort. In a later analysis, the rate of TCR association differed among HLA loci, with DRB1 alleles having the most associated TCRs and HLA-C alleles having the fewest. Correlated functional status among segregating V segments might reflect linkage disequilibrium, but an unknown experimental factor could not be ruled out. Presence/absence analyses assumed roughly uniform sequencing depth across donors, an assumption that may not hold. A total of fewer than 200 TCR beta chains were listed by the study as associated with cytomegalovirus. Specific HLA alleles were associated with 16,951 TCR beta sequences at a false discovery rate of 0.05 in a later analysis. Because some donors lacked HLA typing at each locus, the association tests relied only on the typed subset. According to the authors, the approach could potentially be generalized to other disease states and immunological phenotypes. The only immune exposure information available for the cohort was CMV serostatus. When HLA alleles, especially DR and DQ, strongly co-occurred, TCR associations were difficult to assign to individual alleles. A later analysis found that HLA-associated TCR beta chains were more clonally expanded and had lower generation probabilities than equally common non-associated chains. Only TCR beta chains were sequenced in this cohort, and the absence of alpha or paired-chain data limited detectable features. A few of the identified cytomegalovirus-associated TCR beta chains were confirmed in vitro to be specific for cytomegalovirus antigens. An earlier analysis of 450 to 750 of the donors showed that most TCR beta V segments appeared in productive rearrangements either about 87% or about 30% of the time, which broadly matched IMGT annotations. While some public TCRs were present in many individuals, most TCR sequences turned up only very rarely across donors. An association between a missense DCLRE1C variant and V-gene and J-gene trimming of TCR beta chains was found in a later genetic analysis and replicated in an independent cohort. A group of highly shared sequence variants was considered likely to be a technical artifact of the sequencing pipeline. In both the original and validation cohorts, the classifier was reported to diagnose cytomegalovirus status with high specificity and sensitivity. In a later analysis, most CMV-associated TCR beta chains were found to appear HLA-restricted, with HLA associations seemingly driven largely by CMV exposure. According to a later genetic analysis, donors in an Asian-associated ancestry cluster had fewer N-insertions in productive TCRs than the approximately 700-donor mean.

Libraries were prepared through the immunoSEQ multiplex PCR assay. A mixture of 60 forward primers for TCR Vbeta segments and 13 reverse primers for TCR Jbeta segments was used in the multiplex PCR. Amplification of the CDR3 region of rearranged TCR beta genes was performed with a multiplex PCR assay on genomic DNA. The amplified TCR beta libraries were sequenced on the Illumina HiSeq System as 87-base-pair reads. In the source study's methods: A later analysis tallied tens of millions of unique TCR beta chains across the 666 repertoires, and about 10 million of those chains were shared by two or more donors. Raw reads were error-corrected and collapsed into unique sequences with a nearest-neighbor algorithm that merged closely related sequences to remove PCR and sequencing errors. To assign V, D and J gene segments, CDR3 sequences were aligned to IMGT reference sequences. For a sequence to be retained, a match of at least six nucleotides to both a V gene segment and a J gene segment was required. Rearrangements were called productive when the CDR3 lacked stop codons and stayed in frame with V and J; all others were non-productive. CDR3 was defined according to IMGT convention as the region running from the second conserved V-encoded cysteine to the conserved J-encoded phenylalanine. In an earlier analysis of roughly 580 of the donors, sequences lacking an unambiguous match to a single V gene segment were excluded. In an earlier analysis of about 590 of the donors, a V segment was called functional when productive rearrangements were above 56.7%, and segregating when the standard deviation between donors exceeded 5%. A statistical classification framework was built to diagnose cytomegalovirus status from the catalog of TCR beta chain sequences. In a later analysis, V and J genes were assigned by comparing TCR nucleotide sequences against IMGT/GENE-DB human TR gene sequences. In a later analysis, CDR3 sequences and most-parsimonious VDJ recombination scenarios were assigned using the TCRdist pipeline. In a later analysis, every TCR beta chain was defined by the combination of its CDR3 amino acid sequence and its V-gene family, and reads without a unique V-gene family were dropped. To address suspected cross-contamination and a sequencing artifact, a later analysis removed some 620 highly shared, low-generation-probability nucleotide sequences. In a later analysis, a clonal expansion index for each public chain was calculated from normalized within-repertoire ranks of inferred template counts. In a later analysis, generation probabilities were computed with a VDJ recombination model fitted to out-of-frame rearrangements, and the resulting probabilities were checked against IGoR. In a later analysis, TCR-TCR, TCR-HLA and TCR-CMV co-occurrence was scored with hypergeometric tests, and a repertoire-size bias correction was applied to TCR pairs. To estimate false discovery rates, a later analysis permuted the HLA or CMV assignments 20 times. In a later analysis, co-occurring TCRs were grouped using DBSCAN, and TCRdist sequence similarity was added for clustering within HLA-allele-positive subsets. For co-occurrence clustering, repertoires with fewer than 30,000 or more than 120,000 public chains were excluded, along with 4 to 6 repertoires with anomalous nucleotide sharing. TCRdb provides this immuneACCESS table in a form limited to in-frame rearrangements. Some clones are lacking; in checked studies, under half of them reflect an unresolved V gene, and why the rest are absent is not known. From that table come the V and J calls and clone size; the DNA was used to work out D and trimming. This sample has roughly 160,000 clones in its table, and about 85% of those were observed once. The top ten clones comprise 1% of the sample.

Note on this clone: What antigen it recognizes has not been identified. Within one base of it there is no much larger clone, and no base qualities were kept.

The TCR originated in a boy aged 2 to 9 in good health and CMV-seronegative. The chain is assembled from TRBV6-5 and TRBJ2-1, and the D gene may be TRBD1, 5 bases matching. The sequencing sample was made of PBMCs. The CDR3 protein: CASRPETVSGEQFF. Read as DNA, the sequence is TGTGCCAGCCGACCTGAGACAGTATCCGGTGAGCAGTTCTTC.